The rows below give T cell receptor beta chains drawn from one sample of a study of blood T cell repertoires in COVID-19. Some clones are missing from TCRdb's copy, which holds only in-frame ones; the method was immunoSEQ multiplex PCR. The sample has 250,000 to 300,000 clones, approximately 82% seen once; the top ten hold 4.6%. The sequenced sample was peripheral blood. These receptors were taken from a man between 60 and 75 years old who had recovered from COVID-19. Both conserved end residues are part of each CDR3. The D gene is left open where the match is weak. Clone size is stated in some rows and not others, as once, few, many or a class when expanded.

>.|TRBV9|TRBJ1-1|TRBD1
CASSVGTGTVQNTEAFF
TGTGCCAGCAGCGTGGGGACAGGGACCGTCCAGAACACTGAAGCTTTCTTT
>once|TRBV7-3|TRBJ1-6|.
CASSLQGNSPLHF
TGTGCCAGCAGCTTACAGGGTAATTCACCCCTCCACTTT
>.|TRBV11-2|TRBJ2-3|TRBD2
CASSLLIRFGRASDTQYF
TGTGCCAGCAGCTTATTGATCCGTTTCGGGAGGGCCTCAGATACGCAGTATTTT
>.|TRBV5-1|TRBJ1-2|.
CASSSLRGEEDGYTF
TGCGCCAGCAGCTCACTTCGGGGGGAGGAAGATGGCTACACCTTC
>.|TRBV5-1|TRBJ2-2|.
CASSSAGSWIGAGELFF
TGCGCCAGCAGCTCGGCCGGGAGTTGGATAGGGGCCGGGGAGCTGTTTTTT
>.|TRBV19|TRBJ2-1|TRBD2
CASSMGLAGGDNEQFF
TGTGCCAGTAGTATGGGACTAGCGGGAGGAGACAATGAGCAGTTCTTC
>.|TRBV5-1|TRBJ2-1|TRBD2
CASSLGLAGPYNEQFF
TGCGCCAGCAGCTTGGGACTAGCGGGACCCTACAATGAGCAGTTCTTC
>.|TRBV28|TRBJ1-6|.
CASSLSQGLGSYNSPLHF
TGTGCCAGCAGTTTAAGTCAGGGGTTGGGTTCCTATAATTCACCCCTCCACTTT
>few|TRBV5-1|TRBJ1-2|TRBD1
CASSLDRGSYGYTF
TGCGCCAGCAGCTTGGACAGGGGCAGCTATGGCTACACCTTC
>.|TRBV21-1|TRBJ2-1|.
CASSIRGVPYNEQFF
TGTGCCAGCAGCATACGGGGGGTACCCTACAATGAGCAGTTCTTC
>.|TRBV19|TRBJ2-2|TRBD2
CASSPVAGGAGELFF
TGTGCCAGTAGTCCAGTAGCGGGTGGGGCCGGGGAGCTGTTTTTT
>.|TRBV19|TRBJ2-1|.
CASSPRVGSYNEQFF
TGTGCCAGTAGTCCCCGGGTCGGCTCCTACAATGAGCAGTTCTTC
>once|TRBV25-1|TRBJ2-1|TRBD1
CASNPSGTGGSLGQFF
TGTGCCAGCAACCCCTCTGGGACAGGGGGGTCGTTGGGGCAGTTCTTC
>.|TRBV5-5|TRBJ2-7|TRBD2
CASSLWLAGEVQYF
TGTGCCAGCAGCTTGTGGCTAGCGGGGGAGGTGCAGTACTTC
>once|TRBV30|TRBJ1-5|TRBD1
CAWGQGAGQPQHF
TGTGCCTGGGGGCAGGGGGCAGGACAGCCCCAGCATTTT
>.|TRBV5-8|TRBJ2-3|TRBD2
CASTVIAGSTDTQYF
TGTGCCAGCACGGTCATAGCGGGAAGCACAGATACGCAGTATTTT
>.|TRBV5-1|TRBJ2-1|TRBD2
CASSSRPGLAEEGEQFF
TGCGCCAGCAGCTCGCGACCGGGACTAGCGGAGGAAGGTGAGCAGTTCTTC
>once|TRBV5-1|TRBJ1-1|.
CASSRGDTRTEAFF
TGCGCCAGCAGCAGAGGGGACACTAGGACTGAAGCTTTCTTT
>.|TRBV19|TRBJ2-5|.
CASSSGGTVRGQYF
TGTGCCAGTAGTAGCGGGGGGACAGTTAGGGGCCAGTACTTC
>.|TRBV29-1|TRBJ2-4|TRBD2
CSVEVSSGISNIQYF
TGCAGCGTTGAGGTGTCTAGCGGGATCTCAAACATTCAGTACTTC
>.|TRBV19|TRBJ2-3|TRBD1
CASSIGDRETDTQYF
TGTGCCAGTAGTATTGGGGACAGGGAGACAGATACGCAGTATTTT
>.|TRBV28|TRBJ2-4|TRBD2
CASSLSGGLAKNIQYF
TGTGCCAGCAGTCTTAGCGGGGGGCTAGCCAAAAACATTCAGTACTTC
>.|TRBV20-1|TRBJ2-5|.
CSASSSQETQYF
TGCAGTGCTAGTTCTAGCCAAGAGACCCAGTACTTC
>.|TRBV21-1|TRBJ2-7|.
CASRGGTSESSYEQYF
TGTGCCAGCAGGGGCGGAACTAGCGAGAGCTCCTACGAGCAGTACTTC
>.|TRBV28|TRBJ1-2|TRBD1
CASSLDRQGRRYGYTF
TGTGCCAGCAGTTTGGACCGACAGGGAAGAAGGTATGGCTACACCTTC
>few|TRBV6-4|TRBJ1-6|.
CASSPREGSPLHF
TGTGCCAGCAGTCCCCGGGAGGGGTCACCCCTCCACTTT